Each of the 22 T cell receptor beta chains below was sequenced from the same sample in a study of blood T cell repertoires in COVID-19. Sequenced by immunoSEQ multiplex PCR; TCRdb stores in-frame clones only, minus some. Of 200,000 or so clones listed, around four fifths are singletons. Specimen: peripheral blood. Every receptor here comes from a woman of 80 years or more with COVID-19, enrolled during active disease.

The CDR3 loop reads CASTLPGRYEQYF. CDR3 bases: TGTGCCAGCACCCTACCGGGTCGCTACGAGCAGTACTTC. V is TRBV7-2 and J is TRBJ2-7; no definite D call. CDR1 and CDR2 (germline): SGHTA, FQGNSA. V was trimmed by 7 bases and J by 3 bases, leaving 13 bases between them. CDR3 size: 13 residues.

The J gene is TRBJ2-5, the V gene TRBV4-3, with 11 bases lining up with TRBD2. Germline assignment: CDR1 LGHNA and CDR2 YSLEER. There are 16 residues in the CDR3. J gave up 2 bases and V 3 bases, and 5 bases lay outside the gene matches. Written as DNA, the CDR3 is TGCGCCAGCAGCCAGGCCCTAGCGGGGGGACAAGAGACCCAGTACTTC. Amino acid sequence: CASSQALAGGQETQYF.

The chain couples TRBV3-1 (or the pseudogene TRBV3-2) to TRBJ2-7, with 10 bases identical to TRBD2. This CDR3 has 16 amino acids. Germline trimming cut 0 bases from V and 3 bases from J; bases unmatched to any gene: 5. Germline loops: CDR1 LGHDT, CDR2 YNNKEL (reference sequence). CDR3: CASSQDPSGGFYEQYF. The CDR3 coding sequence is TGTGCCAGCAGCCAAGATCCTAGCGGGGGCTTCTACGAGCAGTACTTC.

This chain uses TRBV11-2 with TRBJ2-5; 12 bases line up with TRBD2. The CDR3 loop spans 17 amino acids. The germline V gene has CDR1 SGHAT and CDR2 FQNNGV. Unmatched junction bases numbered 8, after V lost 1 base and J lost 5 bases. The CDR3 DNA reads as TGTGCCAGCAGCTTAGGAGCTAGCGGGGGGGCAAGGGAGACCCAGTACTTC. Its translation is CASSLGASGGARETQYF. Combining the CDR3 with reference TRBV11-2 and TRBJ2-5 gives the whole variable domain EAGVAQSPRYKIIEKRQSVAFWCNPISGHATLYWYQQILGQGPKLLIQFQNNGVVDDSQLPKDRFSAERLKGVDSTLKIQPAKLEDSAVYLCASSLGASGGARETQYFGPGTRLLVL.

The rearrangement uses TRBV24-1 and TRBJ2-6, with TRBD2 as a possible D gene (7 bases). CDR1 and CDR2 from the germline V gene are KGHDR and SFDVKD. Trimming took 5 bases from V and 2 from J, leaving 12 bases between them. This CDR3 has 16 residues. The CDR3 spells CATSARGAPGANVLTF. The CDR3 bases are TGTGCCACCAGTGCACGGGGGGCGCCTGGGGCCAACGTCCTGACTTTC.

This rearrangement joins TRBV28 to TRBJ1-2; possible D gene TRBD1, 6 bases. CDR3 length: 15 residues. The germline gives CDR1 MDHEN, CDR2 SYDVKM. Trimming removed 6 bases at V and 0 bases at J, with 14 bases between. Here the CDR3 reads CASSPTGSANYGYTF. CDR3 in DNA: TGTGCCAGCAGCCCGACAGGATCAGCTAACTATGGCTACACCTTC.

The rearrangement joins TRBV7-8 to TRBJ1-1, with D unresolved. Germline V lookup: CDR1 SGHVS, CDR2 FQNEAQ. CDR3 length: 12 amino acids. The germline V and J ends were trimmed by 5 bases and 8 bases, with 12 bases remaining between them. In nucleotides, the CDR3 is TGTGCCAGCAGCCCGAGACTTAGGGAAGCTTTCTTT. Protein sequence: CASSPRLREAFF.

The chain joins TRBV10-3 to TRBJ1-1; the D gene is possibly TRBD1 (5 bases). V was pared by 4 bases and J by 5 bases, with 8 bases between. The CDR3 is 12 amino acids. CDR1 is ENHRY, CDR2 SYGVKD, per germline. In nucleotides, the CDR3 is TGTGCCATCAGTGTCGGGGGAACTGAAGCTTTCTTT. Residues: CAISVGGTEAFF.

J is TRBJ1-2 and V is TRBV14, with D hard to call. The CDR3 loop spans 15 amino acids. The ends were cut back, 6 bases at V and 4 bases at J, with 18 bases in the middle. Germline V gene sequence: CDR1 SGHDN, CDR2 FVKESK. CDR3 sequence reads: CASSLRSDWLYGYTF. In nucleotides, the CDR3 is TGTGCCAGCAGTCTCAGATCGGACTGGCTCTATGGCTACACCTTC.

The chain recombines TRBV12-2 with TRBJ1-3; TRBD1 is the table's D call and was not checked against the DNA. TRBV12-2 is designated a pseudogene. This CDR3 has 16 residues. The CDR3 protein is CASRSRTGVFGNTIYF. The CDR3 bases are TGTGCAAGTCGCTCCAGGACAGGGGTCTTTGGAAACACCATATATTTT.

The chain employs TRBV5-1 and TRBJ2-5; 9 bases align to TRBD2. Germline CDR1 is SGHRS and CDR2 is YFSETQ. The CDR3 length is 15 residues. V trimming: 4 bases; J trimming: 5 bases; junction bases outside the gene matches: 9. CDR3 region: CASSAGASGVETQYF. The CDR3 DNA is TGCGCCAGCAGCGCGGGGGCTAGCGGGGTTGAGACCCAGTACTTC.

J is TRBJ1-5 and V is TRBV7-2; 10 nucleotides align to TRBD1. CDR3 length: 15 residues. CDR1 SGHTA and CDR2 FQGNSA come from the germline V gene. V was clipped by 3 bases and J by 4 bases; unmatched bases: 3. The CDR3 nucleotides read TGTGCCAGCAGCTTCGGACAGGGGGGAAATCAGCCCCAGCATTTT. Amino acids: CASSFGQGGNQPQHF.

The CDR3 region is CASSRTGLNTEAFF. The CDR3 region has the DNA TGTGCCAGCAGTCGTACAGGTTTGAACACTGAAGCTTTCTTT. The chain is built from TRBV6-5 and TRBJ1-1; D is perhaps TRBD1 (5 bases). V was pared by 5 bases and J by 0 bases, with 10 bases between. Germline CDR1 is MNHEY and CDR2 is SVGAGI. This CDR3 spans 14 amino acids.

The rearrangement links TRBV5-1 to TRBJ1-6; tentatively, D is TRBD1 (5 bases). Per the germline V gene, CDR1 is SGHRS and CDR2 is YFSETQ. This CDR3 contains 16 residues. V was trimmed by 0 bases and J by 7 bases, leaving 14 bases between them. CDR3 residues: CASSLDALGPNSPLHF. The DNA of the CDR3 is TGCGCCAGCAGCTTGGACGCCTTGGGGCCGAATTCACCCCTCCACTTT.

The chain links TRBV15 to TRBJ2-2; tentatively, D is TRBD1 (6 bases). There are 15 residues in the CDR3. Trimming left V 3 bases short and J 3 bases short, with 11 bases between. Germline CDR1 and CDR2: LNHNV and YYDKDF (reference sequence). CDR3 in DNA: TGTGCCACCAGCAGGAGGGACAAGTACACCGGGGAGCTGTTTTTT. It yields the protein CATSRRDKYTGELFF.

The chain employs TRBV28 and TRBJ1-6; D gene uncertain. CDR1 MDHEN and CDR2 SYDVKM come from the germline V gene. V lost 5 bases and J lost 0, with 11 bases in between. CDR3 size: 16 residues. The CDR3, as DNA: TGTGCCAGCAGTAGCAATGGGCGCTCCTATAATTCACCCCTCCACTTT. It yields the protein CASSSNGRSYNSPLHF.

V gene TRBV2 combines with J gene TRBJ1-1, with D perhaps matching TRBD1 (6 bases). CDR1 and CDR2 (germline): SNHLY, FYNNEI. V lost 5 bases and J lost 11, with 24 bases in between. This CDR3 has 15 amino acids. The CDR3 coding sequence is TGTGCCAGCAGTCCGGATGCGGGGGGCCGCTTAAGGGCTTTCTTT. Residues: CASSPDAGGRLRAFF.

The V and J genes are TRBV10-2 and TRBJ1-5; TRBD1 is a possible D gene (5 bases). Trimming cost V 5 bases and J 1 base, with 6 bases left between them. Germline-derived CDR1 and CDR2 are WSHSY and SAAADI. The CDR3 sequence is 13 residues long. The CDR3 DNA follows: TGCGCCAGCAGTTCAGGGAGCAATCAGCCCCAGCATTTT. This encodes CASSSGSNQPQHF.

The V call is TRBV19, the J call TRBJ2-3; 8 bases align to TRBD1. Germline-derived CDR1 and CDR2 are LNHDA and SQIVND (reference sequence). V gave up 6 bases and J gave up 3 bases; unmatched junction bases: 5. This CDR3 has 14 residues. The CDR3 DNA sequence: TGTGCCAGTAGAATGACAGGGGCAACAGATACGCAGTATTTT. Residues: CASRMTGATDTQYF.

This chain connects TRBV5-1 to TRBJ2-3, with D maybe TRBD1 (6 bases). This CDR3 comprises 13 residues. Germline V gives CDR1 SGHRS, CDR2 YFSETQ. With 5 bases removed from V and 0 bases from J, the gap between germline ends came to 7 bases. Here the CDR3 reads CASRTGSTDTQYF. CDR3 in DNA: TGCGCCAGCAGAACAGGGAGCACAGATACGCAGTATTTT.

This clone showed up just once. The chain couples TRBV5-4 to TRBJ2-3; 11 positions agree with TRBD2. The CDR3 extends over 14 amino acids. CDR1 SGHNT and CDR2 YYREEE come from the germline V gene (reference sequence). With V trimmed by 1 base and J by 6 bases, 1 base remained unmatched. CDR3 nucleotide sequence: TGTGCCAGCAGCTTGTCTAGCGGGGGGGATACGCAGTATTTT. Its translation: CASSLSSGGDTQYF.

The CDR3 region has the DNA TGTGCCAGCAGCCAGTCCCGGGACAGGGCCGGGGAGCTGTTTTTT. Its translation: CASSQSRDRAGELFF. This sequence joins TRBV6-5 and TRBJ2-2, with TRBD1 matching over 9 bases. Trimming at V came to 6 bases and at J to 6 bases, leaving 8 bases not matched to a gene. CDR3 length: 15 residues. CDR1 MNHEY and CDR2 SVGAGI come from the germline V gene.